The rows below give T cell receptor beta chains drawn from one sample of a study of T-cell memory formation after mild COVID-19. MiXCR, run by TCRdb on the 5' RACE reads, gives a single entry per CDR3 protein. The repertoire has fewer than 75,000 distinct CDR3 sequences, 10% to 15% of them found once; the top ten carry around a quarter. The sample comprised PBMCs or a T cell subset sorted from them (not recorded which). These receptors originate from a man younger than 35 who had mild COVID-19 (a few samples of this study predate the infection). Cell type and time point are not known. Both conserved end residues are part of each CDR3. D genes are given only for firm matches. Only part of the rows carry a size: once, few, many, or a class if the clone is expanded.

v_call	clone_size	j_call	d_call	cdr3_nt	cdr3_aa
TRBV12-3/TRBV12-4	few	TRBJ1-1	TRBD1	TGTGCCAGCAGTTTAGGAGACAGGGGCACTGAAGCTTTCTTT	CASSLGDRGTEAFF
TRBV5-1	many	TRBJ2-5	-	TGCGCCAGCAGCTTGGAGCTCCCCCGGGGGGAGACCCAGTACTTC	CASSLELPRGETQYF
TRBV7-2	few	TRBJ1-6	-	TGTGCCAGCAGCTTTACAGGGTATAATTCACCCCTCCACTTT	CASSFTGYNSPLHF
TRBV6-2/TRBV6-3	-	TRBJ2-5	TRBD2	TGTGCCAGCAGGAAAACTAGCGGGGGGGCTGGGACCCAGTACTTC	CASRKTSGGAGTQYF
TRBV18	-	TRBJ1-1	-	TGTGCCAGCTCAAGAGGCGCCCAGAACACTGAAGCTTTCTTT	CASSRGAQNTEAFF
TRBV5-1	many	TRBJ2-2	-	TGCGCCAGCAGCGGGATAGGGTTCGGGTCCGGGGAGCTGTTTTTT	CASSGIGFGSGELFF
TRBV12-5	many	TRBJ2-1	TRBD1	TGTGCTAGTGCCAAGACGGGACAGGCAACCTACAATGAGCAGTTCTTC	CASAKTGQATYNEQFF
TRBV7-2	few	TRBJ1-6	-	TGTGCCAGCAGCTTAGCCCCAGGCCCGAATTCACCCCTCCACTTT	CASSLAPGPNSPLHF
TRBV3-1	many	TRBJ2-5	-	TGTGCCAGCAGCCAGGCCCAAGGGCAAGAGACCCAGTACTTC	CASSQAQGQETQYF
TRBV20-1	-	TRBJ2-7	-	TGCAGTGCTTCAAACGACGAGCAGTACTTC	CSASNDEQYF
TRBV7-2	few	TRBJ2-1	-	TGTGCCAGCAGCTCCTACTGGTACAATGAGCAGTTCTTC	CASSSYWYNEQFF
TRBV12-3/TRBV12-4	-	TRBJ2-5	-	TGTGCCAGCAGTTACGGTCTTTGGAAGACCCAGTACTTC	CASSYGLWKTQYF
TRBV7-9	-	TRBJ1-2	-	TGTGCCAGCAGCTTAGGACATACTCCCGCTCACACCTTC	CASSLGHTPAHTF
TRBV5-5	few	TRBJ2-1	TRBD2	TGTGCCAGCAGCTTGCGGGAGGGCTCCTACAATGAGCAGTTCTTC	CASSLREGSYNEQFF
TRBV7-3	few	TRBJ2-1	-	TGTGCCAGCAGCGTGCTGGGCTCCTACAATGAGCAGTTCTTC	CASSVLGSYNEQFF
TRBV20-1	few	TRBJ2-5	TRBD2	TGCAGTGCTAGAGATGGGGGGGAGGGGGAGACCCAGTACTTC	CSARDGGEGETQYF
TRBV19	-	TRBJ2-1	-	TGTGCCAGCCAAACCTCTCGAGGCACCTCCTACAATGAGCAGTTCTTC	CASQTSRGTSYNEQFF
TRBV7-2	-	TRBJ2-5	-	TGTGCCAGCAGGCCAACTGCTGTGCAAGAGACCCAGTACTTC	CASRPTAVQETQYF
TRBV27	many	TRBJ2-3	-	TGTGCCAGCAGTGAAGGACTGGAGGCAGATACGCAGTATTTT	CASSEGLEADTQYF
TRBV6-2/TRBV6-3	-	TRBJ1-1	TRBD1	TGTGCCAGCATGCCTCGAGCTACAGGGGGCCGGAATGAAGCTTTCTTT	CASMPRATGGRNEAFF
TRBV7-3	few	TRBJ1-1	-	TGTGCCAGCAGCTTAAGGGGGAGGGAGAGTGAAGCTTTCTTT	CASSLRGRESEAFF
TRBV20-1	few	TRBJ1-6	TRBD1	TGCAGTGCTAGATTGGAGGGGGCAGTTTATTCACCCCTCCACTTT	CSARLEGAVYSPLHF
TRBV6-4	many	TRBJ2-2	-	TGTGCCAGCAGTGACTCTAGCACCGGGGAGCTGTTTTTT	CASSDSSTGELFF
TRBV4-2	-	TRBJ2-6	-	TGTGCCAGCAGCCAAGATGCAGGGTATGGGGCCAACGTCCTGACTTTC	CASSQDAGYGANVLTF
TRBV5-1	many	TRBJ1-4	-	TGCGCCAGCAGCTCCACTAGCGGAACTAATGAAAAACTGTTTTTT	CASSSTSGTNEKLFF
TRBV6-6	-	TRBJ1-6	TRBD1	TGTGCCAGCAGAGAGGGACAGTATAATTCACCCCTCCACTTT	CASREGQYNSPLHF
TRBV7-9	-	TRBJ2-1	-	TGTGCCAGCAGCCCACCCGGACTGAGAAAGAATGAGCAGTTCTTC	CASSPPGLRKNEQFF
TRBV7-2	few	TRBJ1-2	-	TGTGCCTCGGGCGGGAACTATGGCTACACCTTC	CASGGNYGYTF
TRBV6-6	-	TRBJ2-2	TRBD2	TGTGCCAGCAGTTATGGCCGCGGGGGGGCGAACACCGGGGAGCTGTTTTTT	CASSYGRGGANTGELFF
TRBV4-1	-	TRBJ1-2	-	TGCGCCAGCAGCCAAGTCTTCCCTTTGTTCGGGAATATCGGTGCGGGCTACACCTTC	CASSQVFPLFGNIGAGYTF
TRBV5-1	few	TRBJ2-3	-	TGCGCCAGCTTTACCCCTCCTCACCCCACAGATACGCAGTATTTT	CASFTPPHPTDTQYF
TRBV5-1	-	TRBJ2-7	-	TGCGCCAGCAGTTTCGAGCAGTACTTC	CASSFEQYF
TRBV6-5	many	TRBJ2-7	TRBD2	TGTGCCAGCAGTACCGTTAGACTAGCGGGGAACATCTACGAGCAGTACTTC	CASSTVRLAGNIYEQYF
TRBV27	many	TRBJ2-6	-	TGTGCCAGCAGTTTATCCCGGCAGAGCTCTGGGGCCAACGTCCTGACTTTC	CASSLSRQSSGANVLTF
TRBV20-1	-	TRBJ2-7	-	TGCAGTGCTAGGGTCGCGGGATCGTACTACGAGCAGTACTTC	CSARVAGSYYEQYF
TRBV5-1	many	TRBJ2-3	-	TGCGCCACCAAAGGCGGATCCACAGATACGCAGTATTTT	CATKGGSTDTQYF
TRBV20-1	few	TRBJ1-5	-	TGCAGTGCGATAAGGGGAGTCAATCAGCCCCAGCATTTT	CSAIRGVNQPQHF
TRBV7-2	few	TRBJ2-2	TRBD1	TGTGCCAGCAGCACTAGGGGGCCTACCACCGGGGAGCTGTTTTTT	CASSTRGPTTGELFF
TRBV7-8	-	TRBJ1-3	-	TGTGCCAGCAGCTTAGCCCAGAGCTCTGGAAACACCATATATTTT	CASSLAQSSGNTIYF
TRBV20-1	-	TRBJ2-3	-	TGCAGTGCCCCCCCGGGGGCAGGAGCGGCAGATACGCAGTATTTT	CSAPPGAGAADTQYF
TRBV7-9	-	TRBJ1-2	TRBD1	TGTGCCAGCAGCTTAGGGACCGGGACAGGGGGCAATGGCTACACCTTC	CASSLGTGTGGNGYTF
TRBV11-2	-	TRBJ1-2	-	TGTGCCAGCAGCATCCCCGGGGCCCCCTATGGCTACACCTTC	CASSIPGAPYGYTF
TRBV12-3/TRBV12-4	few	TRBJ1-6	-	TGTGCCAGCAGTCTATATGGGGATAATTCACCCCTCCACTTT	CASSLYGDNSPLHF
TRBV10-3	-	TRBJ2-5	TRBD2	TGTGCCATCAGTGAACGGACTAGCGGGGAAGAGACCCAGTACTTC	CAISERTSGEETQYF
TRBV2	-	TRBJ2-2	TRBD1	TGTGCCAGCCAGGGGGACAGTGCCTTTACCGGGGAGCTGTTTTTT	CASQGDSAFTGELFF
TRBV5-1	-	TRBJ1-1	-	TGCGCCAGCAGGCCGGGAGGGAGCACTGAAGCTTTCTTT	CASRPGGSTEAFF
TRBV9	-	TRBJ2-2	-	TGTGCCAGCAGCTCCTCACCCATTGGGGAGCTGTTTTTT	CASSSSPIGELFF
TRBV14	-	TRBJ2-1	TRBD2	TGTGCCAGCAGCCGCTTGGGGGGGGTTATCTACAATGAGCAGTTCTTC	CASSRLGGVIYNEQFF
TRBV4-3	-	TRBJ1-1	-	TGCGCCAGCAGCCAAGACAGGAAAGGGCCTGAAGCTTTCTTT	CASSQDRKGPEAFF
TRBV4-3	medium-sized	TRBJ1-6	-	TGCGCCAGCAGCCAAGATCAGGGTAGGGATTCACCCCTCCACTTT	CASSQDQGRDSPLHF
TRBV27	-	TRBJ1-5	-	TGTGCCAGCAGGGTTACAGGAGCAGGCAATCAGCCCCAGCATTTT	CASRVTGAGNQPQHF
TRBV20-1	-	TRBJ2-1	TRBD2	TGCAGTAGGACTAGCGGGGCTAGCTCCTACAATGAGCAGTTCTTC	CSRTSGASSYNEQFF
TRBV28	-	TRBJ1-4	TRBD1	TGTGCCACACAGGGGGCGAATGAAAAACTGTTTTTT	CATQGANEKLFF
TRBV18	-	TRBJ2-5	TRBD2	TGTGCCAGCTCAATCGCTAGCGGGGAGACCCAGTACTTC	CASSIASGETQYF
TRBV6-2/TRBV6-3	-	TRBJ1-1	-	TGTGCCAGCAGTTACGGTGGCGGTGAAGCTTTCTTT	CASSYGGGEAFF